By sample fraction, the clone carrying this T cell receptor (beta chain) is medium-sized. As yet, its antigen is unknown. The selected patients with pancreatic ductal adenocarcinoma had surgery but no neoadjuvant therapy. The repertoire was sequenced with immunoSEQ multiplex PCR; TCRdb's copy has only in-frame clones and lacks some. The profile shows more than 4,000 clones, around 68% of them singletons. The sample belongs to a study of T cells in pancreatic ductal adenocarcinoma. Study results and limitations: Mean clonality was approximately 0.1 in tumors and about 0.07 in blood, not significantly different. Results skew toward the minority of patients with early-stage disease.

Material for sequencing was pancreatic tumor tissue. The TCR sequence derives from a human donor with pancreatic ductal adenocarcinoma.

The CDR3 sequence: CASSLATWDSSGNTIYF. In DNA form, the CDR3 reads TGTGCCAGCAGCTTGGCAACTTGGGACAGCTCTGGAAACACCATATATTTT. The chain carries TRBV5-6 and TRBJ1-3; TRBD1 matches 7 bases. Unmatched junction bases numbered 6, after V lost 0 bases and J lost 0 bases. CDR1 is SGHDT, CDR2 YYEEEE, per germline. The CDR3 consists of 17 residues.